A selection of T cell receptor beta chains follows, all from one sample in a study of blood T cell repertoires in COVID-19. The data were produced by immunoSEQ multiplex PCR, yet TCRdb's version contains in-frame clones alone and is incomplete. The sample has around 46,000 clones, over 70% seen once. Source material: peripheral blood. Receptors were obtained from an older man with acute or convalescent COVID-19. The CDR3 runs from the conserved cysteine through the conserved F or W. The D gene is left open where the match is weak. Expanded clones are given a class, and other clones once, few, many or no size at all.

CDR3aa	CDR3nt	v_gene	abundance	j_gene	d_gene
CASSRRTGRDTQYF	TGTGCCAGCAGCCGAAGGACGGGGAGAGATACGCAGTATTTT	TRBV5-4	NA	TRBJ2-3	NA
CASSHTRGRETQYF	TGTGCCAGCAGCCACACCAGGGGTCGAGAGACCCAGTACTTC	TRBV7-2	few	TRBJ2-5	NA
CASGDSYGYTF	TGTGCCAGTGGGGACAGCTATGGCTACACCTTC	TRBV7-6	NA	TRBJ1-2	TRBD1
CASIGQGYEQYF	TGCGCCAGCATCGGGCAGGGCTACGAGCAGTACTTC	TRBV5-1	few	TRBJ2-7	NA
CASSQDAGTVNTEAFF	TGTGCCAGCAGCCAAGATGCGGGGACAGTGAACACTGAAGCTTTCTTT	TRBV14	NA	TRBJ1-1	TRBD1
CAWSDGGPSNQPQHF	TGTGCCTGGAGTGACGGGGGACCGAGCAATCAGCCCCAGCATTTT	TRBV30	NA	TRBJ1-5	NA
CASSPNPGQGTSGNTIYF	TGTGCCAGCTCACCGAATCCGGGACAGGGGACGTCTGGAAACACCATATATTTT	TRBV18	once	TRBJ1-3	TRBD1
CAWNPQGRVGYTF	TGTGCCTGGAACCCTCAGGGAAGAGTGGGCTACACCTTC	TRBV30	once	TRBJ1-2	NA
CASTTPSSYNEQFF	TGTGCCAGTACCACTCCGAGCTCCTACAATGAGCAGTTCTTC	TRBV19	NA	TRBJ2-1	NA
CASSHGREGRTGTDTQYF	TGTGCCAGCAGCCACGGACGGGAAGGACGGACCGGCACAGATACGCAGTATTTT	TRBV14	once	TRBJ2-3	NA
CASSGGLGGTNQPQHF	TGTGCCAGCAGTGGAGGATTAGGAGGTACCAATCAGCCCCAGCATTTT	TRBV6-1	NA	TRBJ1-5	NA
CATSGDPGAKTYNEQFF	TGTGCCACCAGTGGAGACCCTGGGGCCAAAACCTACAATGAGCAGTTCTTC	TRBV24-1	NA	TRBJ2-1	NA
CAWSVLDRRLGEKLFF	TGTGCCTGGAGTGTACTGGACCGGAGGCTTGGGGAAAAACTGTTTTTT	TRBV30	NA	TRBJ1-4	NA
CASSQVGQYEAFF	TGCGCCAGCAGCCAAGTAGGACAGTATGAAGCTTTCTTT	TRBV4-1	NA	TRBJ1-1	NA